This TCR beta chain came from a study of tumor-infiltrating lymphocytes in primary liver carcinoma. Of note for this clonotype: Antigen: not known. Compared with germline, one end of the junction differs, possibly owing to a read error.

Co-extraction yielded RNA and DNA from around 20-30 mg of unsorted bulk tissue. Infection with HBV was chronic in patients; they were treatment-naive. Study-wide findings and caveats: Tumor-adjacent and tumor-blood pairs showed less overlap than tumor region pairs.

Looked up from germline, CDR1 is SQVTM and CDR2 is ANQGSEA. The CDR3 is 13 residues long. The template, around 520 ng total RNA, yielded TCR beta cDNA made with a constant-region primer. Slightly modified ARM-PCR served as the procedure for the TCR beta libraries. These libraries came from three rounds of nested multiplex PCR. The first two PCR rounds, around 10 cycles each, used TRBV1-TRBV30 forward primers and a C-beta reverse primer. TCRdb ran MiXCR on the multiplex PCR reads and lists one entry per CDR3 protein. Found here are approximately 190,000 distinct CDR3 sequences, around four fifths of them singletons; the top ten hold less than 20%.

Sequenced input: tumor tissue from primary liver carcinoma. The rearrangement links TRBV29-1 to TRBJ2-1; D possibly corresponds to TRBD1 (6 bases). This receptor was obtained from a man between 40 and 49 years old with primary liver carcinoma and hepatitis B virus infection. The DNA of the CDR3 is TGCAGCGTCGAGGACAGTGATTACGATGAGCAGTTATTC. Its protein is CSVEDSDYDEQLF.